This TCR beta chain was obtained from a study of post-analysis software for immune sequencing data. cDNA libraries for TCR beta contained unique molecular identifiers. TCRdb redid the calling of the PCR reads with MiXCR, one entry per CDR3 protein. Seen here are under 650,000 distinct CDR3 sequences, about 40% observed once, and the top ten hold approximately 1.7%. Comment on this clonotype: What it binds is not known. A junction boundary mismatches the germline segment, possibly from a read error.

The CDR3 totals 14 residues. Germline values: CDR1 MDHEN, CDR2 SYDVKM. Whole-study findings and limits: Patients used several TRBV segments, including TRBV5-6, TRBV5-1 and TRBV20-1, more often than controls. F measure grouped same-batch samples tightly together. The study found significantly lower normalized Chao1 diversity in multiple sclerosis patients than in controls.

The chain couples TRBV28 to TRBJ2-4; TRBD2 matches at 13 bases. The specimen sequenced was blood. The source of this sequence is a girl aged 5-17 years with multiple sclerosis. In DNA form, the CDR3 reads TGTGCCAGCAGTCCGGGGACTAGCGGGACCACGTGGTTCTTC. Protein sequence: CASSPGTSGTTWFF.